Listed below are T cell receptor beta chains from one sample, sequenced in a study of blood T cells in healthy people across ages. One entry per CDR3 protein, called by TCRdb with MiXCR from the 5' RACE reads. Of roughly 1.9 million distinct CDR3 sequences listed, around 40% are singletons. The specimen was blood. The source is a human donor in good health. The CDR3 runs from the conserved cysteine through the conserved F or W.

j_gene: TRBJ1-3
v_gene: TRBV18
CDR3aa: CASSPETGYSGNTIYF

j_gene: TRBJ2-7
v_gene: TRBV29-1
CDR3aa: CSVSWTGAYEQYF

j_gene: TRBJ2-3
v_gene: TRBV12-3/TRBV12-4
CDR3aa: CASSLGRREVTQYF

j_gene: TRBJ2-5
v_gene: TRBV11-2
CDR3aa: CASSKGSQETQYF

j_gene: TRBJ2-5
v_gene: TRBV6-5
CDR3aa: CASSYRGATETQYF

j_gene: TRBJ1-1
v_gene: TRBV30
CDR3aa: CAWMKQGFWTEAFF

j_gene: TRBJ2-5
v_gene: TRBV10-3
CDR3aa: CATATATGKETQYF

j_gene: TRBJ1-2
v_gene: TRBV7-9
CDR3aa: CASSSTGTVYGYTF

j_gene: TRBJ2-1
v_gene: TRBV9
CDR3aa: CASSVGPDSYNEQFF

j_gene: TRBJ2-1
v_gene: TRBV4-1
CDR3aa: CASSQVGSGGYNEQFF

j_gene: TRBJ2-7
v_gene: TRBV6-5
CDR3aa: CASSYSRMSYEQYF

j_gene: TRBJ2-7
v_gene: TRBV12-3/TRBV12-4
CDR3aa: CASSLQRGSHEQYF

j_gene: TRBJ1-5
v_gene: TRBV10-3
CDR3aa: CAISEDPQNQPQHF

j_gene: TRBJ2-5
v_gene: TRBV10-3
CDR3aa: CAISESYREGETQYF

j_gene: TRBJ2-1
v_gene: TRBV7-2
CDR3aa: CASSLFLAGGPNEQFF

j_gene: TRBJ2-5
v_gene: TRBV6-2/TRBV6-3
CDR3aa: CASSSSSVQETQYF

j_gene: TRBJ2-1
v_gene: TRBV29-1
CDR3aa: CSVALDGVSNNEQFF

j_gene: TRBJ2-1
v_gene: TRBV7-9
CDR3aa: CASGAPGHTYNEQFF

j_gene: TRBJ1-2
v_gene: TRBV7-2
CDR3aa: CASSLRGRLWGYTF

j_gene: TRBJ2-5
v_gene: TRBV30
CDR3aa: CAWSVQASQQETQYF

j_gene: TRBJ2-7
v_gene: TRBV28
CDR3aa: CASSPDRGSDEQYF

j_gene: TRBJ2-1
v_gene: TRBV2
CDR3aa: CASLQGASYNEQFF

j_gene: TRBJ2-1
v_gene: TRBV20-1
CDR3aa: CSAHSFDRENEQFF

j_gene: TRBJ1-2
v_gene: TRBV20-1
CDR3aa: CSARERDKATGYTF

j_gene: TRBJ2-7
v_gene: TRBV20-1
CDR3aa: CSARVGTSSYEQYF

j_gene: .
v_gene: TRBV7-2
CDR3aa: CASSSAFTYEQYF

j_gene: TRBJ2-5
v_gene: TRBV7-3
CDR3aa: CASSPSGVAPQETQYF

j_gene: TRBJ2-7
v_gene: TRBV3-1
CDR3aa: CASSQGGGPSYEQYF

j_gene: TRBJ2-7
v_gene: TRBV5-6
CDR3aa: CASSLEASGSYEQYF

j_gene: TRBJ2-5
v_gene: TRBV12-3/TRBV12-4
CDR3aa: CASSPRGSPQETQYF

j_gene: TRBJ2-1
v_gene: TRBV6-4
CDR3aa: CASSRGQSSYNEQFF

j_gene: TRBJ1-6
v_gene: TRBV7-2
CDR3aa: CASSLSGISPLHF

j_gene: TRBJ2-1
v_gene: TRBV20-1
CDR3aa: CSASGRGGSSYNEQFF

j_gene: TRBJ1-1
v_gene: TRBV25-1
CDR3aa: CASNQGREAFF

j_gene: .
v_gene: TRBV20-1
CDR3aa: CSATPGTSGGYEQYF

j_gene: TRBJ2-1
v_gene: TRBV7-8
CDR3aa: CASSLDLGQGRVGDEQFF

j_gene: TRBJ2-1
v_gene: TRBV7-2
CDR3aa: CASSLEGGGAFNEQFF

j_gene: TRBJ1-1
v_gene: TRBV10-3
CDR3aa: CAISLQGSGTEAFF

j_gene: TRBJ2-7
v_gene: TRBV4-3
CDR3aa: CASSQGGLTPYEQYF

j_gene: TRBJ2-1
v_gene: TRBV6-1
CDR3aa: CASSLDRISNEQFF

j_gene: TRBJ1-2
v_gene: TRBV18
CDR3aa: CASSTPGRVIYGYTF

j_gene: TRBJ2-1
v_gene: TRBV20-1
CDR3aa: CSARGAQGSFF

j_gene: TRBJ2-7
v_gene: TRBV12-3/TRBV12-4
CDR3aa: CASSLGQGVEQYF

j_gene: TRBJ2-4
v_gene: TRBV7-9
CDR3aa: CASSPGVIAKNIQYF

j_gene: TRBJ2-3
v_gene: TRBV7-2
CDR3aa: CASSPWTSGTGTQYF

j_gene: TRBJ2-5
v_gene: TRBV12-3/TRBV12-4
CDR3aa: CASSLDVETQYF

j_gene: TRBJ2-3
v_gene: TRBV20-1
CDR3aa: CSASVGAPSTDTQYF

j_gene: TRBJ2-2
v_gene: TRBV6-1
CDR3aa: CASSGTHITGELFF

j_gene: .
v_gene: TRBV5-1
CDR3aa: CASSGRDGAEQYF

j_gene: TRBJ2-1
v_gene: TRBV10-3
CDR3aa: CAISPTSTGYSEQFF

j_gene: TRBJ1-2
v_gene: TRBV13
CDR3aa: CASSARAWGSSYGYTF

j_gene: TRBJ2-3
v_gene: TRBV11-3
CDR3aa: CASSSSGGHPYF